The next 32 T cell receptor beta chains were all read from a single sample in a study of T cell responses to AZD1222 COVID-19 vaccine. Sequencing used immunoSEQ multiplex PCR; TCRdb keeps in-frame clones, though not all of them. The table records fewer than 150,000 clones, over 75% of them present only once. The starting material was peripheral blood, obtained on day 0 of AZD1222 vaccination. The source is an adult in good health.

This clone has just one count. The V and J genes are TRBV27 and TRBJ1-4; D remains unclear. Germline V gene data show CDR1 as MNHEY and CDR2 as SMNVEV (reference sequence). This CDR3 contains 15 residues. V was cut by 4 bases and J by 11 bases, with 20 bases left in between. DNA of the CDR3: TGTGCCAGCAGTTCCCTAAGCGAGACCCGATTCAAACTGTTTTTT. Its protein is CASSSLSETRFKLFF.

This chain joins TRBV11-2 and TRBJ2-7; TRBD1 or TRBD2 may be the D gene (5 bases each). Trimming removed 0 bases at V and 6 bases at J, with 12 bases between. This CDR3 has 14 residues. From germline, CDR1 is SGHAT and CDR2 FQNNGV. Here the CDR3 reads CASSLDGGVGEQYF. The CDR3 coding sequence is TGTGCCAGCAGCTTAGATGGGGGTGTCGGCGAGCAGTACTTC.

The chain links TRBV7-6 to TRBJ1-1; D gene uncertain. Germline V gene lookup returns CDR1 SGHVS and CDR2 FNYEAQ. The CDR3 totals 14 residues. V lost 0 bases, J lost 2 bases, and 7 bases lay in between. CDR3 sequence (DNA): TGTGCCAGCAGCTTAGCTGGACCTAACACTGAAGCTTTCTTT. Protein: CASSLAGPNTEAFF.

This clone appeared a single time. The chain couples TRBV5-1 to TRBJ1-2; 10 nucleotides line up with TRBD1. This CDR3 spans 18 amino acids. Germline V gives CDR1 SGHRS, CDR2 YFSETQ. Unmatched junction bases numbered 16, after V lost 2 bases and J lost 6 bases. The CDR3 nucleotides read TGCGCCAGCAGCTTTCGTCCCGGGACAGGGGATAAAACTGATGGCTACACCTTC. Encoded protein: CASSFRPGTGDKTDGYTF.

The chain couples TRBV4-2 to TRBJ2-5; D is unresolved. This CDR3 spans 15 amino acids. V was clipped by 0 bases and J by 0 bases, with 8 bases between them. Germline CDR1 reads LGHNA; CDR2 reads YNFKEQ. CDR3 sequence: CASSQEGTNQETQYF. The CDR3 nucleotides are TGTGCCAGCAGCCAAGAAGGAACTAACCAAGAGACCCAGTACTTC.

The chain carries TRBV27 and TRBJ1-5, with D hard to call. Trimming took 6 bases from V and 6 from J, leaving 15 bases between them. The CDR3 spans 14 residues. Germline V lookup: CDR1 MNHEY, CDR2 SMNVEV (reference sequence). CDR3 region: CASSPTGLGQPQHF. The CDR3 DNA reads as TGTGCCAGCAGCCCGACCGGCCTAGGTCAGCCCCAGCATTTT.

Comment on this clone: Distinct nucleotide sequences in the sample also encode this CDR3. V usage is TRBV7-3 and J usage is TRBJ2-2; TRBD1 matches at 7 bases. Unmatched junction bases numbered 3, after V lost 5 bases and J lost 0 bases. The CDR3 is 15 amino acids. Germline V gives CDR1 SGHTA, CDR2 FQGTGA. The CDR3 nucleotides read TGTGCCAGCAGCGTGCAGGGGGCGAACACCGGGGAGCTGTTTTTT. Translating it yields CASSVQGANTGELFF.

The genes are TRBV25-1 and TRBJ1-2, with no clear D. CDR1 MGHDK and CDR2 SYGVNS come from the germline V gene. CDR3 size: 13 residues. Trimming pared 4 bases from V and 8 bases from J, leaving 14 bases between. CDR3 in amino acids: CASSVPGVSGYTF. For the CDR3, the DNA is TGTGCCAGCAGTGTCCCGGGCGTATCCGGCTACACCTTC.

V and J are TRBV19 and TRBJ2-1, with D unclear. The germline CDR1 and CDR2 sequences are LNHDA and SQIVND (reference sequence). This CDR3 comprises 12 residues. V lost 3 bases and J 15 bases, leaving 15 bases between the germline ends. This CDR3 reads CASSISASRRFF. CDR3 DNA: TGTGCCAGTAGTATCTCAGCCTCGCGGCGGTTCTTC.

V and J are TRBV7-2 and TRBJ1-5; D is possibly TRBD1 (6 bases). CDR1 SGHTA and CDR2 FQGNSA come from the germline V gene. Trimming removed 6 bases at V and 3 bases at J, with 15 bases between. This CDR3 region has 15 residues. CDR3 sequence reads: CASSYDRKANQPQHF. CDR3 sequence (DNA): TGTGCCAGCAGTTACGACAGGAAGGCCAATCAGCCCCAGCATTTT.

The CDR3 region has the DNA TGTGCCAGCTCACCGAATCTAGCGGAGGCCTATGAGCAGTTCTTC. Its translation: CASSPNLAEAYEQFF. The chain couples TRBV18 to TRBJ2-1; TRBD2 agrees at 7 bases. Trimming at V came to 3 bases and at J to 8 bases, leaving 10 bases not matched to a gene. The germline V gene encodes CDR1 KGHSH and CDR2 LQKENI. This CDR3 spans 15 amino acids.

V is TRBV12-3 or TRBV12-4 and J is TRBJ2-3, with 9 bases aligning to TRBD1. Unmatched junction bases numbered 4, after V lost 8 bases and J lost 4 bases. The CDR3 is 13 residues long. CDR3 nucleotides: TGTGCCAGCCAAACAGGGGGCTCAGATACGCAGTATTTT. Its protein product is CASQTGGSDTQYF.

This clone appeared once. The chain joins TRBV6-2 or TRBV6-3 to TRBJ1-1, with a weak D call TRBD1 (5 bases). The length of the CDR3 is 15 residues. The germline CDR1 and CDR2 sequences are MNHEY and SVGEGT. The V end lost 2 bases, the J end lost 0 bases, and 10 bases lay between the germline ends. The CDR3 DNA follows: TGTGCCAGCAGTTACCTAGGGACGGTGAACACTGAAGCTTTCTTT. This sequence encodes CASSYLGTVNTEAFF.

There are a few counts of this clone. The chain is built from TRBV12-3 or TRBV12-4 and TRBJ2-1; D uncertain. V was cut by 2 bases and J by 3 bases, with 5 bases left in between. This CDR3 is built from 13 residues. CDR3 in DNA: TGTGCCAGCAGTTTAAACAACTACAATGAGCAGTTCTTC. It encodes CASSLNNYNEQFF.

The table lists this clone with a count of one. J is TRBJ1-1 and V is TRBV30; no clear D gene. CDR1 is GTSNPN, CDR2 SVGIG, per germline (reference sequence). Between the trimmed V and J ends, which lost 1 base and 0 bases, there was a span of 9 bases. The CDR3 contains 14 residues. CDR3 nucleotide sequence: TGTGCCTGGAGTGGCGGCAGACTGAACACTGAAGCTTTCTTT. As protein: CAWSGGRLNTEAFF.

This chain joins TRBV7-2 and TRBJ2-5, with 8 positions matching TRBD2. V lost 5 bases to trimming and J lost 2 bases; unmatched junction nucleotides: 13. This CDR3 is 17 amino acids long. Germline CDR1 SGHTA, CDR2 FQGNSA. The CDR3 loop reads CASSPGWLAGPQETQYF. CDR3 DNA sequence: TGTGCCAGCAGCCCCGGTTGGTTAGCGGGACCGCAAGAGACCCAGTACTTC.

The chain links TRBV4-2 to TRBJ2-1; D possibly corresponds to TRBD1 (6 bases). Trimming cost V 0 bases and J 2 bases, with 11 bases left between them. The CDR3 has 16 amino acids. The germline CDR1 and CDR2 sequences are LGHNA and YNFKEQ. CDR3 amino acids: CASSQDTGNPYNEQFF. In nucleotides, the CDR3 is TGTGCCAGCAGCCAAGATACAGGGAACCCCTACAATGAGCAGTTCTTC.

The CDR3 DNA sequence: TGCGCCAGCAGCCAGCTAGCGGGCACAGATACGCAGTATTTT. Its translation: CASSQLAGTDTQYF. V is TRBV4-1 and J is TRBJ2-3, with TRBD2 identical over 7 bases. The CDR3 consists of 14 residues. Germline CDR1 and CDR2: MGHRA and YSYEKL. With 3 bases clipped from V and 1 base from J, the junction kept 1 base outside the gene matches.

The chain uses TRBV6-5 and TRBJ1-2, with a tentative D call TRBD1 (5 bases). In germline, CDR1 is MNHEY, CDR2 SVGAGI. The CDR3 is 12 residues long. V gave up 8 bases and J gave up 4 bases, with 11 bases separating them. Here the CDR3 DNA reads TGTGCCAGCTCGGGACTCTTCTATGGCTACACCTTC. This encodes CASSGLFYGYTF.

This clone was observed a handful of times. The CDR3 coding sequence is TGTGCCTCCGCGGGGATGGGTGGAGGGGACTACGAGCAGTACTTC. Residues: CASAGMGGGDYEQYF. V usage is TRBV27 and J usage is TRBJ2-7; TRBD2 is a possible D gene (6 bases). The CDR3 has 15 amino acids. From germline, CDR1 is MNHEY and CDR2 SMNVEV (reference sequence). V lost 11 bases and J lost 3, with 23 bases in between.

This clone has just a few counts. The DNA for the CDR3 is TGTGCCAGCAGTTTATTTCGAGGGGGTGGCACCGGGGAGCTGTTTTTT. Its translation: CASSLFRGGGTGELFF. The chain uses TRBV28 and TRBJ2-2; tentative D call: TRBD1 (6 bases). CDR1 is MDHEN, CDR2 SYDVKM, per germline. The CDR3 sequence is 16 residues long. V was clipped by 1 base and J by 4 bases, with 13 bases between them. Using reference TRBV28 and TRBJ2-2 for the parts outside the CDR3, the full variable domain is DVKVTQSSRYLVKRTGEKVFLECVQDMDHENMFWYRQDPGLGLRLIYFSYDVKMKEKGDIPEGYSVSREKKERFSLILESASTNQTSMYLCASSLFRGGGTGELFFGEGSRLTVL.

The CDR3 DNA follows: TGTGCCAGCAGCCAATATACTAGCGGACAAAGCTCCTACAATGAGCAGTTCTTC. Its protein is CASSQYTSGQSSYNEQFF. The chain combines TRBV3-1 (or the pseudogene TRBV3-2) with TRBJ2-1, with TRBD2 matching over 8 bases. Germline V gives CDR1 LGHDT, CDR2 YNNKEL (reference sequence). V trimming: 2 bases; J trimming: 0 bases; junction bases outside the gene matches: 9. The CDR3 has 18 amino acids.

J is TRBJ2-7 and V is TRBV19, with TRBD1 matching over 9 bases. With V trimmed by 1 base and J by 3 bases, 4 bases remained unmatched. This CDR3 region has 15 residues. CDR1 is LNHDA and CDR2 is SQIVND in the germline V gene (reference sequence). The DNA of the CDR3 is TGTGCCAGTAGTATAGGGAGGACAGGGGTCTACGAGCAGTACTTC. It encodes CASSIGRTGVYEQYF.

The J gene is TRBJ2-7, the V gene TRBV7-2; weak D call: TRBD2 (5 bases). The V end lost 2 bases, the J end lost 9 bases, and 20 bases lay between the germline ends. The germline V gene encodes CDR1 SGHTA and CDR2 FQGNSA. The CDR3 runs to 15 residues. CDR3: CASSLWVGEGWGQYF. Here the CDR3 DNA reads TGTGCCAGCAGCTTATGGGTTGGAGAGGGCTGGGGGCAGTACTTC.

J is TRBJ2-1 and V is TRBV5-5; D possibly matches TRBD1 or TRBD2 (5 bases each). This CDR3 spans 15 amino acids. Trimming removed 4 bases at V and 0 bases at J, with 11 bases between. The germline V gene encodes CDR1 SGHKS and CDR2 YYEKEE (reference sequence). The CDR3 loop is CASSRGPNSYNEQFF. In nucleotides, the CDR3 is TGTGCCAGCAGCCGGGGACCAAACTCCTACAATGAGCAGTTCTTC.

The genes are TRBV7-2 and TRBJ2-3; 9 bases match TRBD1. This CDR3 is 15 amino acids long. V lost 8 bases and J lost 2; bases outside the gene matches: 8. In germline, CDR1 is SGHTA, CDR2 FQGNSA. CDR3 residues: CASGTGTGNTDTQYF. The CDR3 DNA reads TGTGCCAGCGGGACCGGGACAGGGAACACAGATACGCAGTATTTT.

CDR3 in DNA: TGTGCCAGCTCACCAGACACCTCTGAAGCTTTCTTT. Its protein is CASSPDTSEAFF. The rearrangement links TRBV18 to TRBJ1-1; D ambiguous. The CDR3 spans 12 residues. CDR1 and CDR2 from the germline V gene are KGHSH and LQKENI. V was pared by 2 bases and J by 6 bases, with 7 bases between. The full variable domain, rest sourced from reference TRBV18 and TRBJ1-1, is NAGVMQNPRHLVRRRGQEARLRCSPMKGHSHVYWYRQLPEEGLKFMVYLQKENIIDESGMPKERFSAEFPKEGPSILRIQQVVRGDSAAYFCASSPDTSEAFFGQGTRLTVV.

The chain joins TRBV28 to TRBJ1-2, with D possibly being TRBD1 (6 bases). V lost 5 bases, J lost 5 bases, and 21 bases lay in between. The CDR3 contains 16 residues. Germline CDR1 and CDR2: MDHEN and SYDVKM. CDR3 loop: CASSPNSGGFGYGYTF. CDR3 coding DNA: TGTGCCAGCAGTCCGAATAGTGGGGGCTTCGGATATGGCTACACCTTC.

This rearrangement joins TRBV6-1 to TRBJ1-2; 7 positions match TRBD1. Per germline, CDR1 MNHNS and CDR2 SASEGT. This CDR3 has 20 residues. Losses at the gene ends were 0 bases for V and 5 bases for J; bases not matched to a gene: 21. CDR3 sequence reads: CASSEAYPGQEGLSLYGYTF. The CDR3 bases are TGTGCCAGCAGTGAAGCGTATCCCGGACAGGAGGGGTTATCCTTGTATGGCTACACCTTC.

The gene calls are TRBV9 and TRBJ2-5; D gene unclear. This CDR3 has 15 residues. Germline CDR1 reads SGDLS; CDR2 reads YYNGEE. Trimming removed 3 bases from V and 5 bases from J, with 17 bases in between. CDR3 loop: CASSAAGRIGETQYF. As DNA, the CDR3 is TGTGCCAGCAGCGCCGCCGGTAGGATCGGGGAGACCCAGTACTTC.

The sample holds one count of this clone. V is TRBV6-5 and J is TRBJ1-1, with TRBD1 matching over 8 bases. After removal of 5 bases from V and 4 bases from J, the junction contained 9 bases not matched to a gene. The germline CDR1 and CDR2 sequences are MNHEY and SVGAGI. The CDR3 consists of 15 residues. The CDR3 DNA reads TGTGCCAGCAGTCCACGGACAGGGAGAGGCACTGAAGCTTTCTTT. It codes for CASSPRTGRGTEAFF.

This chain uses TRBV2 with TRBJ1-1, with no clear D. The CDR3 runs to 11 residues. Germline CDR1 and CDR2: SNHLY and FYNNEI. Trimming took 8 bases from V and 4 from J, leaving 8 bases between them. Written as DNA, the CDR3 is TGTGCCAGCGGTGGGTTCACTGAAGCTTTCTTT. The encoded protein is CASGGFTEAFF.